Below are 6 T cell receptor beta chains sequenced from a single sample in a study of control samples from healthy donors and cancer patients. The table came from immunoSEQ multiplex PCR; TCRdb's copy has only in-frame clones and leaves some out. The sample lists approximately 100,000 clones, approximately 90% seen once, with 4.4% in the top ten. The material sequenced was blood. Source of these receptors: a human donor in good health. The donor label of this sample is uncertain.

J is TRBJ2-1 and V is TRBV6-1, with 8 nucleotides matching TRBD1. The CDR3 length is 15 residues. V gave up 3 bases and J gave up 4 bases; unmatched junction bases: 5. Germline V gives CDR1 MNHNS, CDR2 SASEGT. CDR3: CASSEKDRAYNEQFF. Written as DNA, the CDR3 is TGTGCCAGCAGTGAGAAGGACAGGGCATACAATGAGCAGTTCTTC.

The table lists this clone with a count of one. CDR3: CASSPRANTDTQYF. CDR3 coding DNA: TGTGCCAGCAGCCCCAGGGCGAACACAGATACGCAGTATTTT. V usage is TRBV7-8 and J usage is TRBJ2-3, with a weak D call TRBD1 (5 bases). Germline V CDR1 and CDR2: SGHVS, FQNEAQ. Between the trimmed V and J ends, which lost 5 bases and 2 bases, there was a span of 11 bases. The CDR3 covers 14 residues.

This chain connects TRBV6-6 to TRBJ1-1; D remains ambiguous. Germline assignment: CDR1 MNHNY and CDR2 SVGAGI (reference sequence). Trimming left V 0 bases short and J 7 bases short, with 12 bases between. CDR3 length: 14 residues. The CDR3 bases are TGTGCCAGCAGTTACTCCCAGGATAGTTATGAAGCTTTCTTT. It encodes CASSYSQDSYEAFF.

This sequence joins TRBV24-1 and TRBJ1-3; unclear D gene. Trimming stripped 4 bases from V and 9 bases from J, with 12 bases between. The V gene's germline CDR1 is KGHDR and CDR2 SFDVKD. This CDR3 has 13 amino acids. The CDR3 protein is CATSDRHSGTIYF. In DNA form, the CDR3 reads TGTGCCACCAGTGACCGACACTCAGGCACCATATATTTT.

J is TRBJ2-7 and V is TRBV10-3, with a weak D call TRBD2 (5 bases). The V end was cut by 11 bases, the J end by 0 bases, with 11 bases between. Germline V gene lookup returns CDR1 ENHRY and CDR2 SYGVKD. The CDR3 length is 12 residues. CDR3: CAVRGTSYEQYF. The CDR3 DNA is TGTGCCGTACGGGGAACCTCCTACGAGCAGTACTTC.

The chain has TRBV5-1 and TRBJ1-6; D gene unclear. This CDR3 spans 19 amino acids. Per germline, CDR1 SGHRS and CDR2 YFSETQ. Trimming pared 0 bases from V and 0 bases from J, leaving 16 bases between. CDR3 sequence reads: CASSLALSRQSSYNSPLHF. The CDR3 DNA reads as TGCGCCAGCAGCTTGGCCCTCAGCCGTCAAAGCTCCTATAATTCACCCCTCCACTTT.